Presented here are 20 T cell receptor beta chains from one specimen sequenced in a study of cytomegalovirus exposure and HLA in healthy donors. PCR primers comprised 60 Vbeta and 13 Jbeta primers. Method: immunoSEQ multiplex PCR; TCRdb's copy keeps in-frame clones and lacks some. Among about 230,000 clones, about 80% were seen once, and the ten largest hold roughly 0.58%. What was sequenced was PBMCs. The origin of the receptors is a woman aged 40 to 49 in good health and CMV-seronegative.

This clone came up once. This rearrangement joins TRBV7-2 to TRBJ1-5, with TRBD1 matching over 8 bases. The CDR3 has 17 residues. Per the germline V gene, CDR1 is SGHTA and CDR2 is FQGNSA. Trimming cost V 1 base and J 0 bases; bases outside gene matches: 5. The CDR3 is CASSLVGTGYSNQPQHF. The CDR3 region has the DNA TGTGCCAGCAGCTTAGTCGGGACAGGTTATAGCAATCAGCCCCAGCATTTT.

This sequence joins TRBV18 and TRBJ1-1; weak D call: TRBD1 (5 bases). Per germline, CDR1 KGHSH and CDR2 LQKENI. The CDR3 has 16 amino acids. V lost 0 bases, J lost 7 bases, and 18 bases lay in between. Written as DNA, the CDR3 is TGTGCCAGCTCACCACCCGGACCCCTGCGACAGATTGAAGCTTTCTTT. It translates to CASSPPGPLRQIEAFF.

V is TRBV6-5 and J is TRBJ1-3; maybe TRBD1 (6 bases). CDR3 size: 14 residues. V lost 6 bases to trimming and J lost 1 base, with 10 bases between them. Per the germline V gene, CDR1 is MNHEY and CDR2 is SVGAGI. The chain's CDR3 is CASRPTGSGNTIYF. In DNA, the CDR3 is TGTGCCAGCAGACCCACAGGGTCTGGAAACACCATATATTTT.

V is TRBV19 and J is TRBJ2-2, with 10 bases identical to TRBD2. V lost 8 bases and J lost 6; bases outside the gene matches: 6. Germline assignment: CDR1 LNHDA and CDR2 SQIVND (reference sequence). The CDR3 sequence is 14 residues long. This CDR3 is CASRSGGAAGELFF. The DNA of the CDR3 is TGTGCCAGTCGAAGCGGGGGGGCGGCCGGGGAGCTGTTTTTT.

This rearrangement joins TRBV19 to TRBJ1-1; TRBD1 aligns across 11 bases. CDR1 and CDR2 (germline): LNHDA, SQIVND (reference sequence). With 10 bases clipped from V and 9 bases from J, the junction kept 13 bases outside the gene matches. The CDR3 is 14 amino acids. The CDR3 DNA is TGTGCCACCCGACGGCGGGACAGGGGGAGCCAAGCTTTCTTT. This translates into CATRRRDRGSQAFF. Filled out from reference TRBV19 and TRBJ1-1, the complete variable domain reads DGGITQSPKYLFRKEGQNVTLSCEQNLNHDAMYWYRQDPGQGLRLIYYSQIVNDFQKGDIAEGYSVSREKKESFPLTVTSAQKNPTAFYLCATRRRDRGSQAFFGQGTRLTVV.

This clone appeared a single time. Distinct nucleotide sequences in the sample also encode this CDR3. This chain connects TRBV5-1 to TRBJ1-4; TRBD1 matches 10 bases. This CDR3 contains 16 residues. Germline lookup yields CDR1 SGHRS and CDR2 YFSETQ. The ends lost 4 bases at V and 6 bases at J; junction bases unmatched: 9. The CDR3: CASSLAPGTGDEKLFF. The CDR3 DNA follows: TGCGCCAGCAGCCTCGCCCCCGGGACAGGGGATGAAAAACTGTTTTTT.

The V and J genes are TRBV19 and TRBJ2-7; TRBD1 aligns across 10 bases. Trimming removed 5 bases from V and 2 bases from J; junction bases left unmatched: 9. Per germline, CDR1 LNHDA and CDR2 SQIVND (reference sequence). This CDR3 comprises 16 residues. The chain's CDR3 is CASSYLGTGVPYEQYF. The CDR3 DNA sequence: TGTGCCAGTAGTTACTTGGGGACAGGGGTCCCCTACGAGCAGTACTTC.

The sample holds a few counts of this clone. The chain links TRBV2 to TRBJ2-7, with a possible D match to TRBD2 (6 bases). Germline V lookup: CDR1 SNHLY, CDR2 FYNNEI. V lost 6 bases and J lost 6, with 12 bases in between. The CDR3 totals 12 residues. In DNA, the CDR3 is TGTGCCAGCAGCCCTTGGGGAGGCGAGCAGTACTTC. Its translation is CASSPWGGEQYF.

This clone is a singleton in its sample. This chain joins TRBV10-3 and TRBJ1-5; D is unclear. Germline CDR1 is ENHRY and CDR2 is SYGVKD. The V and J ends lost 5 bases and 2 bases respectively, with 7 bases between them. CDR3 size: 13 residues. This chain's CDR3 is CAISQQGNQPQHF. The CDR3, as DNA: TGTGCCATCAGTCAGCAGGGCAATCAGCCCCAGCATTTT.

The chain joins TRBV4-3 to TRBJ1-2; D ambiguous. This CDR3 contains 14 residues. Germline V gene sequence: CDR1 LGHNA, CDR2 YSLEER. Trimming removed 0 bases from V and 4 bases from J, with 9 bases in between. The CDR3 is CASSQERQVYGYTF. The CDR3 nucleotides read TGCGCCAGCAGCCAAGAACGGCAGGTCTATGGCTACACCTTC.

Only one count was recorded for this clone. In nucleotides, the CDR3 is TGTGCCATCAGAGCCGGGGACACCTACGAGCAGTACTTC. Its protein is CAIRAGDTYEQYF. This chain uses TRBV10-3 with TRBJ2-7; a possible D gene is TRBD1 (6 bases). The CDR3 loop spans 13 amino acids. In germline, CDR1 is ENHRY, CDR2 SYGVKD. Between the trimmed V and J ends, which lost 6 bases and 2 bases, there was a span of 11 bases.

The chain combines TRBV18 with TRBJ2-5; D gene ambiguous. V was clipped by 0 bases and J by 5 bases, with 10 bases between them. CDR3 size: 14 residues. Germline CDR1 is KGHSH and CDR2 is LQKENI. The CDR3 nucleotides read TGTGCCAGCTCACCACCGGGTTCGCGGGAGACCCAGTACTTC. The encoded protein is CASSPPGSRETQYF. The full variable domain, rest sourced from reference TRBV18 and TRBJ2-5, is NAGVMQNPRHLVRRRGQEARLRCSPMKGHSHVYWYRQLPEEGLKFMVYLQKENIIDESGMPKERFSAEFPKEGPSILRIQQVVRGDSAAYFCASSPPGSRETQYFGPGTRLLVL.

The CDR3: CASSLPGLAGEGTYNEQFF. CDR3 DNA: TGTGCCAGCAGCTTACCGGGACTAGCGGGGGAAGGAACCTACAATGAGCAGTTCTTC. This chain uses TRBV21-1 with TRBJ2-1; the table's D call TRBD2 went unverified against the DNA. TRBV21-1 is a known pseudogene. The CDR3 extends over 19 amino acids.

The V call is TRBV14, the J call TRBJ2-1; 8 bases line up with TRBD2. Germline lookup yields CDR1 SGHDN and CDR2 FVKESK. The CDR3 contains 18 residues. Trimming cost V 5 bases and J 8 bases; bases outside gene matches: 20. The CDR3 reads CASSKLAGLQTLYHEQFF. The CDR3 DNA follows: TGTGCCAGCAGCAAGCTAGCGGGCCTACAAACGCTTTACCATGAGCAGTTCTTC.

This clone was counted a few times. This sequence joins TRBV6-1 and TRBJ1-6; 8 bases line up with TRBD1. From germline, CDR1 is MNHNS and CDR2 SASEGT. J was trimmed by 13 bases and V by 3 bases; bases with no gene match: 11. The CDR3 has 15 amino acids. CDR3 bases: TGTGCCAGCAGTGAGAGTGGGACAGGATGGTACCCCCTCCACTTT. Amino acids: CASSESGTGWYPLHF.

J is TRBJ1-3 and V is TRBV11-3; D not resolved. CDR1 and CDR2 (germline): SGHNT, YENEEA. V lost 4 bases to trimming and J lost 4 bases, with 8 bases between them. This CDR3 spans 13 amino acids. CDR3 region: CASSSESGNTIYF. The CDR3 DNA reads as TGTGCCAGCAGCTCGGAGAGCGGAAACACCATATATTTT.

CDR3 nucleotides: TGTGCCAGCAGCCCTAGTGTGTTTTCAGAGACCCAGTACTTC. It encodes CASSPSVFSETQYF. The genes are TRBV11-3 and TRBJ2-5; D not resolved. Germline CDR1 reads SGHNT; CDR2 reads YENEEA. The CDR3 extends over 14 amino acids. V was clipped by 5 bases and J by 4 bases, with 14 bases between them.

The CDR3 sequence: CASSLQGSPLHF. DNA for the CDR3: TGTGCCAGCAGCTTACAGGGCTCACCCCTCCACTTT. The rearrangement uses TRBV7-9 and TRBJ1-6; perhaps TRBD1 as D (5 bases). Germline V lookup: CDR1 SEHNR, CDR2 FQNEAQ (reference sequence). Trimming took off 2 bases at V and 10 bases at J, with 6 bases between the two ends. The CDR3 runs 12 residues.

The genes are TRBV7-6 and TRBJ2-7, with 9 bases aligning to TRBD1. The trim removed 5 bases at V and 3 bases at J, leaving 14 bases unmatched. CDR3 length equals 17 residues. The V gene's germline CDR1 is SGHVS and CDR2 FNYEAQ. CDR3 coding DNA: TGTGCCAGCAGCCCTCTGAGTTTTGCGGGACAGGGCTACGAGCAGTACTTC. Protein sequence: CASSPLSFAGQGYEQYF. Full variable domain (missing parts from reference TRBV7-6 and TRBJ2-7): GAGVSQSPRYKVTKRGQDVALRCDPISGHVSLYWYRQALGQGPEFLTYFNYEAQQDKSGLPNDRFSAERPEGSISTLTIQRTEQRDSAMYRCASSPLSFAGQGYEQYFGPGTRLTVT.

For this clone: A junction boundary mismatches the germline segment, possibly from a read error. The chain recombines TRBV29-1 with TRBJ1-2, with D unresolved. The CDR3 extends over 12 amino acids. Germline V lookup: CDR1 SQVTM, CDR2 ANQGSEA. The CDR3 sequence: CSVEGTLDGYPF. CDR3 nucleotide sequence: TGCAGCGTGGAGGGTACCCTGGATGGCTACCCCTTC.